Each of the 24 T cell receptor beta chains below was sequenced from the same sample in a study of T cells in narcolepsy. Using immunoSEQ multiplex PCR, the repertoire was profiled, and TCRdb retains in-frame clones only, with some absent. The data show 25,000 to 30,000 clones, with around 87% seen just once and roughly 1% held by the top ten. Sequencing was carried out using memory (CD45RA-) CD4+ T cells from blood. These TCRs come from a human donor in good health.

This clone has just one count. This rearrangement joins TRBV6-5 to TRBJ2-7; no reliable D call. V gave up 5 bases and J gave up 0 bases, with 14 bases separating them. This CDR3 comprises 15 residues. Germline CDR1 reads MNHEY; CDR2 reads SVGAGI. The CDR3 sequence is CASSVASSSSYEQYF. For the CDR3, the DNA is TGTGCCAGCAGTGTGGCTAGTTCTTCCTCCTACGAGCAGTACTTC.

This chain connects TRBV18 to TRBJ2-3; 9 nucleotides align to TRBD1. CDR3 size: 16 residues. Germline CDR1 KGHSH, CDR2 LQKENI. With 9 bases clipped from V and 1 base from J, the junction kept 11 bases outside the gene matches. In DNA form, the CDR3 reads TGTGCCAGTTCCCGGAGGGGACAGGGCGGCACAGATACGCAGTATTTT. This codes for CASSRRGQGGTDTQYF.

This chain connects TRBV19 to TRBJ1-5; no definite D call. Germline loops: CDR1 LNHDA, CDR2 SQIVND (reference sequence). Deletions cut 2 bases from V and 3 bases from J, with 11 bases between. The CDR3 runs 15 residues. Here the CDR3 DNA reads TGTGCCAGTAGTATATCCGCATTGTCCAATCAGCCCCAGCATTTT. Translated, it gives CASSISALSNQPQHF.

The J gene is TRBJ2-1, the V gene TRBV6-1; D not resolved. The germline V gene has CDR1 MNHNS and CDR2 SASEGT. This CDR3 contains 14 residues. Between the trimmed V and J ends, which lost 8 bases and 2 bases, there was a span of 13 bases. The CDR3 is CASFGSPPYNEQFF. The CDR3 DNA is TGTGCCAGCTTCGGTTCCCCTCCCTACAATGAGCAGTTCTTC.

The chain combines TRBV7-2 with TRBJ1-2; possibly TRBD1 for D (6 bases). This CDR3 has 13 residues. Trimming took 2 bases from V and 10 from J, leaving 14 bases between them. Germline V gene sequence: CDR1 SGHTA, CDR2 FQGNSA. CDR3: CASSLFGEGDYTF. CDR3 DNA sequence: TGTGCCAGCAGCTTATTTGGGGAGGGGGACTACACCTTC.

In regard to this clone: A junction boundary mismatches the germline segment, possibly from a read error. The rearrangement links TRBV19 to TRBJ2-2; a weak D match, TRBD2 (5 bases). The CDR3 consists of 12 residues. Per the germline V gene, CDR1 is LNHDA and CDR2 is SQIVND (reference sequence). DNA for the CDR3: TGTGCCAGTAGGGTGAGGACCGGGGAGCGGTTTTTT. Protein product: CASRVRTGERFF. Full variable domain (outside the CDR3, taken from reference TRBV19 and TRBJ2-2): DGGITQSPKYLFRKEGQNVTLSCEQNLNHDAMYWYRQDPGQGLRLIYYSQIVNDFQKGDIAEGYSVSREKKESFPLTVTSAQKNPTAFYLCASRVRTGERFFGEGSRLTVL.

The chain links TRBV30 to TRBJ1-1, with D hard to call. CDR1 is GTSNPN, CDR2 SVGIG, per germline (reference sequence). The CDR3 totals 13 residues. The V end was cut by 3 bases, the J end by 0 bases, with 8 bases between. The CDR3 sequence is CAWRAQMNTEAFF. CDR3 coding DNA: TGTGCCTGGAGGGCTCAAATGAACACTGAAGCTTTCTTT.

This clone has a single count. For the CDR3, the DNA is TGCGCCAGCAGCCAAGATCCCAGGACTAGCGGGGGCAATGAGCAGTTCTTC. It yields the protein CASSQDPRTSGGNEQFF. This chain links TRBV4-3 with TRBJ2-1; 13 bases agree with TRBD2. The germline gives CDR1 LGHNA, CDR2 YSLEER. The CDR3 totals 17 residues. With V trimmed by 0 bases and J by 6 bases, 5 bases remained unmatched.

In its sample, this clone was seen a few times. The CDR3 loop reads CASSRTENTEAFF. CDR3 in DNA: TGTGCCAGCAGTCGTACAGAGAACACTGAAGCTTTCTTT. This rearrangement joins TRBV7-9 to TRBJ1-1; D ambiguous. V lost 6 bases and J lost 1, with 9 bases in between. The CDR3 runs to 13 residues. Per the germline V gene, CDR1 is SEHNR and CDR2 is FQNEAQ (reference sequence).

V gene TRBV14 combines with J gene TRBJ2-3, with 8 bases that match TRBD2. This CDR3 is built from 15 residues. V lost 4 bases and J lost 0; bases outside the gene matches: 3. CDR1 and CDR2 from the germline V gene are SGHDN and FVKESK. This CDR3 reads CASSLLAGSTDTQYF. In DNA, the CDR3 is TGTGCCAGCAGCCTGCTAGCGGGTAGCACAGATACGCAGTATTTT.

The rearrangement joins TRBV28 to TRBJ1-2; D not resolved. Trimming took off 7 bases at V and 4 bases at J, with 7 bases between the two ends. CDR1 is MDHEN, CDR2 SYDVKM, per germline. The CDR3 length is 11 residues. This chain's CDR3 is CASTMGYGYTF. The CDR3 DNA sequence: TGTGCCAGCACCATGGGCTATGGCTACACCTTC.

The rearrangement uses TRBV13 and TRBJ1-1; D gene unclear. This CDR3 has 15 amino acids. Germline V gene sequence: CDR1 PRHDT, CDR2 FYEKMQ (reference sequence). Trimming removed 5 bases at V and 5 bases at J, with 18 bases between. As DNA, the CDR3 is TGTGCCAGCAGCCCGCCGGCGGAAACGGGGACTGAAGCTTTCTTT. It codes for CASSPPAETGTEAFF.

This clone was recorded a few times. The chain links TRBV9 to TRBJ1-2; perhaps TRBD1 as D (5 bases). The CDR3 runs 13 residues. Looked up from germline, CDR1 is SGDLS and CDR2 is YYNGEE. Trimming took off 3 bases at V and 7 bases at J, with 13 bases between the two ends. CDR3 sequence reads: CASSARSGTGYTF. Written as DNA, the CDR3 is TGTGCCAGCAGCGCCCGAAGTGGGACTGGCTACACCTTC.

The chain couples TRBV7-2 to TRBJ1-4; no firm D call. Trimming stripped 1 base from V and 5 bases from J, with 11 bases between. CDR1 and CDR2 from the germline V gene are SGHTA and FQGNSA. This CDR3 has 15 residues. The CDR3 here is CASSLVLKANEKLFF. CDR3 coding DNA: TGTGCCAGCAGCTTAGTGCTAAAGGCAAATGAAAAACTGTTTTTT.

The V call is TRBV6-6, the J call TRBJ2-7, with D maybe TRBD1 (6 bases). V was shortened by 6 bases and J by 1 base, with 10 bases between the two germline ends. The CDR3 loop spans 13 amino acids. Germline CDR1 MNHNY, CDR2 SVGAGI (reference sequence). The chain's CDR3 is CASSDRQSYEQYF. The CDR3 DNA sequence: TGTGCCAGCAGCGACAGGCAGTCCTACGAGCAGTACTTC.

The V call is TRBV19, the J call TRBJ2-5; the match to TRBD2 covers 9 bases. Germline CDR1 LNHDA, CDR2 SQIVND (reference sequence). This CDR3 spans 16 amino acids. V trimming: 4 bases; J trimming: 7 bases; junction bases outside the gene matches: 13. The CDR3 bases are TGTGCCAGTAGTACAGCCGCGGGAGGGAACTTGGGGACCCAGTACTTC. Amino acids: CASSTAAGGNLGTQYF.

This sequence joins TRBV7-8 and TRBJ2-5; D tentatively fits TRBD1 or TRBD2 (5 bases each). Germline CDR1 SGHVS, CDR2 FQNEAQ. The CDR3 covers 13 residues. V was trimmed by 5 bases and J by 8 bases, leaving 15 bases between them. This CDR3 reads CASSTSRGATQYF. The DNA for the CDR3 is TGTGCCAGCAGCACCTCCCGGGGCGCAACCCAGTACTTC.

The chain recombines TRBV30 with TRBJ1-1; D remains ambiguous. This CDR3 region has 14 residues. V lost 2 bases to trimming and J lost 0 bases, with 10 bases between them. Germline V gene data show CDR1 as GTSNPN and CDR2 as SVGIG (reference sequence). For the CDR3, the DNA is TGTGCCTGGAGTTTACAGCCCTTGAACACTGAAGCTTTCTTT. It yields the protein CAWSLQPLNTEAFF.

This chain connects TRBV7-2 to TRBJ1-5; no clear D gene. Germline V gene data show CDR1 as SGHTA and CDR2 as FQGNSA. V lost 1 base to trimming and J lost 3 bases, with 4 bases between them. This CDR3 has 13 residues. Here the CDR3 reads CASSLDLNQPQHF. In DNA, the CDR3 is TGTGCCAGCAGCTTAGACCTCAATCAGCCCCAGCATTTT. Looking up the rest from reference TRBV7-2 and TRBJ1-5 gives the full variable domain: GAGVSQSPSNKVTEKGKDVELRCDPISGHTALYWYRQSLGQGLEFLIYFQGNSAPDKSGLPSDRFSAERTGGSVSTLTIQRTQQEDSAVYLCASSLDLNQPQHFGDGTRLSIL.

Only one count was recorded for this clone. The chain couples TRBV4-2 to TRBJ2-1, with 12 nucleotides matching TRBD2. This CDR3 region has 17 residues. V dropped 4 bases and J dropped 4; count of bases not matched to a gene: 8. The germline gives CDR1 LGHNA, CDR2 YNFKEQ. CDR3 residues: CASSPAELAGGYNEQFF. CDR3 sequence (DNA): TGTGCCAGCAGCCCTGCCGAACTAGCGGGAGGATACAATGAGCAGTTCTTC.

V is TRBV19 and J is TRBJ2-5; D gene ambiguous. The ends were cut back, 4 bases at V and 1 base at J, with 1 base in the middle. The germline V gene encodes CDR1 LNHDA and CDR2 SQIVND (reference sequence). This CDR3 comprises 11 residues. CDR3: CASSTQETQYF. The CDR3, as DNA: TGTGCCAGTAGTACCCAAGAGACCCAGTACTTC.

CDR3 loop: CSAEGQAPYEQYF. CDR3 DNA sequence: TGCAGCGCTGAGGGACAGGCGCCCTACGAGCAGTACTTC. The gene calls are TRBV29-1 and TRBJ2-7; TRBD1 aligns across 8 bases. CDR1 is SQVTM and CDR2 is ANQGSEA in the germline V gene. The CDR3 consists of 13 residues. Trimming cost V 7 bases and J 2 bases; bases outside gene matches: 7.

This clone was picked up one time. The rearrangement uses TRBV25-1 and TRBJ1-6, with 7 bases identical to TRBD1. V lost 2 bases and J lost 9; bases outside the gene matches: 4. This CDR3 has 14 residues. Germline CDR1 reads MGHDK; CDR2 reads SYGVNS. CDR3 sequence: CASSEGAGGSPLHF. The CDR3 nucleotides read TGTGCCAGCAGTGAAGGGGCAGGGGGTTCACCCCTCCACTTT.

The J gene is TRBJ2-3, the V gene TRBV5-4; 8 nucleotides agree with TRBD2. Germline V gene data show CDR1 as SGHNT and CDR2 as YYREEE (reference sequence). Trimming removed 3 bases from V and 0 bases from J; junction bases left unmatched: 6. This CDR3 region has 16 residues. This chain's CDR3 is CASSSTSGLSTDTQYF. DNA of the CDR3: TGTGCCAGCAGCTCCACTAGCGGACTAAGCACAGATACGCAGTATTTT.